The text below deals with one TCR beta chain. These data belong to a study of blood T cell repertoires in COVID-19. About the study: PBMCs, B-cell-depleted T cells, or T cells provided the cDNA or gDNA that made up the material.

Sequencing was performed with immunoSEQ multiplex PCR; in TCRdb, only in-frame clones are kept and a portion is missing. The sample has about 150,000 clones; approximately 81% are singletons. Enrollment of patients from Seattle took place during active infection, with longitudinal follow-up. The CDR3 sequence is 14 residues long. The germline gives CDR1 MNHEY, CDR2 SVGAGI. Trimming removed 0 bases from V and 8 bases from J, with 13 bases in between. Material for sequencing was peripheral blood. The TCR sequence derives from a woman in her fifties or sixties with COVID-19, enrolled during active disease. The chain recombines TRBV6-5 with TRBJ1-2; D is unresolved. CDR3 nucleotides: TGTGCCAGCAGTTACTCGTCAGAGCGGCGGGGCTACACCTTC. The encoded protein is CASSYSSERRGYTF.